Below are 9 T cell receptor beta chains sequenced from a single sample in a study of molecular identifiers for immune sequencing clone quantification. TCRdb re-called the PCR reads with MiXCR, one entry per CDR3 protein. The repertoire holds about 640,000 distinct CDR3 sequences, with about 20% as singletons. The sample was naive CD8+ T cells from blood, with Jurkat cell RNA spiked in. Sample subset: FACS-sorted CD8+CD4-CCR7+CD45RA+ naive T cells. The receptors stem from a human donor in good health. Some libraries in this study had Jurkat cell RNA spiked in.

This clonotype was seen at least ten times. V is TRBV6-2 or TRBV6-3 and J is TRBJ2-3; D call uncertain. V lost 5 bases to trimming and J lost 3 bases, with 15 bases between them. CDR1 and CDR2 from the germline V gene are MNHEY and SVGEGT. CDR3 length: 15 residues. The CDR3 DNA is TGTGCCAGCAGTATAGCAGCGAGCCCGACAGATACGCAGTATTTT. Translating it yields CASSIAASPTDTQYF.

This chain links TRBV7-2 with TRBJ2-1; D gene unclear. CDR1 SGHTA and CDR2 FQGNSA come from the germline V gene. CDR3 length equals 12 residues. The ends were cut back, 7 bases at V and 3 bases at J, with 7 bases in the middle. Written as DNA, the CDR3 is TGTGCCAGCACCCATGGCTACAATGAGCAGTTCTTC. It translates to CASTHGYNEQFF.

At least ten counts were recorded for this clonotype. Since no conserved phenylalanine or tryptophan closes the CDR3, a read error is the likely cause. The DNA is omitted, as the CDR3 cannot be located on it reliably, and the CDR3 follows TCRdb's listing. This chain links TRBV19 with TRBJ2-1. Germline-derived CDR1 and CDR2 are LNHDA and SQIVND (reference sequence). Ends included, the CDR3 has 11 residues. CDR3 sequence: CASSMGLGIIV.

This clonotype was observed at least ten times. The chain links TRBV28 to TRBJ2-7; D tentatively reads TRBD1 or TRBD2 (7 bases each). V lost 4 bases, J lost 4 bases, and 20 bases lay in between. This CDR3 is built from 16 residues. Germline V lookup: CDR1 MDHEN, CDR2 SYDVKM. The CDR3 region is CASSSARGAGEYEQYF. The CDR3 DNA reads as TGTGCCAGCAGTTCCGCCAGGGGGGCGGGAGAATACGAGCAGTACTTC.

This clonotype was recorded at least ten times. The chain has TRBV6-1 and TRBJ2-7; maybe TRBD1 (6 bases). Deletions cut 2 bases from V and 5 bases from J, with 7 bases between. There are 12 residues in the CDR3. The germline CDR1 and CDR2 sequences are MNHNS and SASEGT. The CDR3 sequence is CASSETGNEQYF. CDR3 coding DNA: TGTGCCAGCAGTGAAACAGGGAACGAGCAGTACTTC.

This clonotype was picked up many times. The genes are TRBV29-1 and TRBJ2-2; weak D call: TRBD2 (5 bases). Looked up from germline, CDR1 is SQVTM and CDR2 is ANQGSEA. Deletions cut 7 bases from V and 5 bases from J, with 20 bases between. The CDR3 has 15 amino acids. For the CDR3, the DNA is TGCAGCGCCGAACTAGAGGATGGCCCAACCGGGGAGCTGTTTTTT. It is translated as CSAELEDGPTGELFF.

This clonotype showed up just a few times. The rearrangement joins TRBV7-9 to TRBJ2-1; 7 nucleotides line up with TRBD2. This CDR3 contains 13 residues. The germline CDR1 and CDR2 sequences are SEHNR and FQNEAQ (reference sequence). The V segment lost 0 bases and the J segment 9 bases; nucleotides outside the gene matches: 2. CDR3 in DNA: TGTGCCAGCAGCTTAGCGGGAGGGCGTGAGCAGTTCTTC. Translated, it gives CASSLAGGREQFF. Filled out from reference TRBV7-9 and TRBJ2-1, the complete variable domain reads DTGVSQNPRHKITKRGQNVTFRCDPISEHNRLYWYRQTLGQGPEFLTYFQNEAQLEKSRLLSDRFSAERPKGSFSTLEIQRTEQGDSAMYLCASSLAGGREQFFGPGTRLTVL.

In DNA, the CDR3 is TGTGCCAGCAGCGTGCCTTCGCGGGGGGGCTACAATGAGCAGTTCTTC. The encoded protein is CASSVPSRGGYNEQFF. The chain links TRBV7-6 to TRBJ2-1; 9 positions match TRBD2. The J segment lost 3 bases and the V segment lost 5 bases, leaving 8 bases of the junction unmatched. This CDR3 spans 16 amino acids. Per the germline V gene, CDR1 is SGHVS and CDR2 is FNYEAQ.

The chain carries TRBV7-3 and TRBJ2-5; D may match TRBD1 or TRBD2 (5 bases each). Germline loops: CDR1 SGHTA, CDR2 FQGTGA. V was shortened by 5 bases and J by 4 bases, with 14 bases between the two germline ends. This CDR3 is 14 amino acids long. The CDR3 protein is CASSPVGTPETQYF. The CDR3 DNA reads TGTGCCAGCAGCCCCGTAGGGACCCCAGAGACCCAGTACTTC.